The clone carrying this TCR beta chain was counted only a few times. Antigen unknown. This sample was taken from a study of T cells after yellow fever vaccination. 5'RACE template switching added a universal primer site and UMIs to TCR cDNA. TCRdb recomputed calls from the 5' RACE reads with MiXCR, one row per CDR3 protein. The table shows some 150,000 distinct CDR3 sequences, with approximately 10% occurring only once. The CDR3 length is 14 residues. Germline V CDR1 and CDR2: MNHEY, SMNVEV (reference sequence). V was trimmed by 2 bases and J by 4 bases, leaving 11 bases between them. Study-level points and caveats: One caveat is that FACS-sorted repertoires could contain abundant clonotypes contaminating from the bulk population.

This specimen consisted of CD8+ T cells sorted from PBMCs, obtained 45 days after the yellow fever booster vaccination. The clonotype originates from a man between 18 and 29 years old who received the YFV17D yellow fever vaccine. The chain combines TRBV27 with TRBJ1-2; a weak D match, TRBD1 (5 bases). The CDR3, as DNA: TGTGCCAGCAGTTTACGCGGAGGGGTCTATGGCTACACCTTC. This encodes CASSLRGGVYGYTF.